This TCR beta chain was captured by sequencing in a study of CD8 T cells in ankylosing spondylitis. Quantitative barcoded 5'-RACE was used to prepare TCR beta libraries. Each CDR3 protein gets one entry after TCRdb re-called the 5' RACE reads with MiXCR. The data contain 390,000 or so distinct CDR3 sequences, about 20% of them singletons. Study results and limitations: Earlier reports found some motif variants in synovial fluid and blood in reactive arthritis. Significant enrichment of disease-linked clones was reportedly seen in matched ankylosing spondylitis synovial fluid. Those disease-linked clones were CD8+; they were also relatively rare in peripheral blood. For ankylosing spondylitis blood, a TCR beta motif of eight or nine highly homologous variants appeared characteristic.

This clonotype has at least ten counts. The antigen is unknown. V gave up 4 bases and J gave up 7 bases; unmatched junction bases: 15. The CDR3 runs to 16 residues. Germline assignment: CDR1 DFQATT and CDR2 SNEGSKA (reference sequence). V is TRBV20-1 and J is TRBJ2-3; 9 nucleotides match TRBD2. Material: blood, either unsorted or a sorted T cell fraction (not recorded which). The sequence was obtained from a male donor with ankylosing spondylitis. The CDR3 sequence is CSATTTGTAGGNTQYF. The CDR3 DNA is TGCAGTGCTACCACAACCGGGACAGCGGGAGGAAATACGCAGTATTTT.